The text below deals with one T cell receptor (beta chain). Its specificity is unknown. The sample comes from a study of beta chain features in type 1 diabetes. Researchers reported sorting CD4+ naive, central memory, regulatory and stem cell-like memory cells via CD45RO/CCR7/CD25/CD127/CD95/CD27. Each of the sorted populations had a purity greater than 98%. The CDR3 loop spans 14 amino acids. V was clipped by 5 bases and J by 9 bases, with 17 bases between them. Germline assignment: CDR1 SNHLY and CDR2 FYNNEI. Study conclusions and caveats: Significant though moderate, a shortening of TCRB CDR3s appeared in all four CD4+ subsets of Type 1 diabetes patients.

What was sequenced were expressed TCRB transcripts, since all of the isolated RNA had been reverse transcribed. Assay: immunoSEQ multiplex PCR; the TCRdb copy retains only in-frame clones and omits some. Of over 300,000 clones in the sample, roughly 9% were seen once. The sequencing input was central memory CD4+ T cells from blood. This receptor was identified in a man under 40 with type 1 diabetes. V gene TRBV2 combines with J gene TRBJ1-5; D is perhaps TRBD1 (6 bases). CDR3 amino acids: CASSPGTPSGPQHF. The CDR3 DNA is TGTGCCAGCAGTCCCGGGACACCGAGTGGGCCCCAGCATTTT.